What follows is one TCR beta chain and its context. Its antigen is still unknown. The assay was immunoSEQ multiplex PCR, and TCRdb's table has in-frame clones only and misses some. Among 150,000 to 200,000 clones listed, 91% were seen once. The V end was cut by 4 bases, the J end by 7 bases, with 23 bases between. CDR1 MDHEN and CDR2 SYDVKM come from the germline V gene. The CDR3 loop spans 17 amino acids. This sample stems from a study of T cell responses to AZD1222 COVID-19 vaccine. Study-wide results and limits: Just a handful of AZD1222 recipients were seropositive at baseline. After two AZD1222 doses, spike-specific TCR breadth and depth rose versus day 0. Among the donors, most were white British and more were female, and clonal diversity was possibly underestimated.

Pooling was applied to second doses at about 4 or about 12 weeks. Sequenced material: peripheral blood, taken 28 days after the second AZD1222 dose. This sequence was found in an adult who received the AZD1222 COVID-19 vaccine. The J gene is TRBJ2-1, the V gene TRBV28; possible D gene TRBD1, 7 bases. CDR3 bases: TGTGCCAGCAGTTCCCAGGGGAGCGCCAGGGGGGAAAATGAGCAGTTCTTC. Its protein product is CASSSQGSARGENEQFF.